This T cell receptor beta chain was obtained from a study of blood T cell repertoires in COVID-19. This clone appeared a single time. Other DNA sequences in the sample encode the same CDR3. CDR1 and CDR2 (germline): SNHLY, FYNNEI. With 5 bases removed from V and 5 bases from J, the gap between germline ends came to 9 bases. This CDR3 has 12 amino acids. Generated by immunoSEQ multiplex PCR, the TCRdb table keeps only in-frame clones and is missing some. The table lists some 120,000 clones, roughly 72% of them singletons. The sequence was collected from a man in his sixties with acute or convalescent COVID-19. The chain employs TRBV2 and TRBJ1-2, with D perhaps TRBD1 (5 bases). The sample taken for sequencing was peripheral blood. DNA for the CDR3: TGTGCCAGCAGTCGGGGGGGATATGGCTACACCTTC. It is translated as CASSRGGYGYTF.